This T cell receptor (beta chain) was observed in a study of cytomegalovirus exposure and HLA in healthy donors. Broader study findings: Sequencing depth roughly uniform across donors was assumed in presence/absence analyses. One variant, a missense change in DCLRE1C, was linked in a later analysis to TCR beta V- and J-gene trimming. The authors listed around 150 TCR beta chains as cytomegalovirus-associated.

Concerning this clone: Its antigen is not identified.

CDR1 and CDR2 from the germline V gene are MGHDK and SYGVNS. Trimming removed 3 bases at V and 1 base at J, with 7 bases between. The CDR3 has 14 residues. 13 Jbeta primers and 60 Vbeta primers were used for the PCR. Produced via immunoSEQ multiplex PCR; TCRdb's table is partial and in-frame only. The table includes around 140,000 clones, about 64% detected once. The chain has TRBV25-1 and TRBJ1-5; weak D call: TRBD1 (5 bases). The specimen sequenced was PBMCs. This receptor was identified in a woman in her thirties or forties in good health and CMV-seronegative. For the CDR3, the DNA is TGTGCCAGCAGTGATTCAGGGAGCAATCAGCCCCAGCATTTT. Amino acid sequence: CASSDSGSNQPQHF.